Below are 30 T cell receptor beta chains sequenced from a single sample in a study of T cell changes during pregnancy in multiple sclerosis. Sequenced by immunoSEQ multiplex PCR; TCRdb stores in-frame clones only, minus some. This table holds 95,000 to 100,000 clones, 91% found once. The starting material was peripheral blood, obtained in the second trimester of pregnancy. The receptors derive from a female donor with multiple sclerosis, enrolled in a pregnancy study.

This chain uses TRBV18 with TRBJ1-1, with D possibly being TRBD1 (5 bases). CDR3 size: 14 residues. V lost 4 bases and J lost 4, with 13 bases in between. Germline loops: CDR1 KGHSH, CDR2 LQKENI. CDR3 region: CASSLAGGGTEAFF. The CDR3 DNA reads TGTGCCAGCTCACTAGCTGGGGGGGGCACTGAAGCTTTCTTT.

The chain joins TRBV2 to TRBJ2-7; TRBD2 matches at 8 bases. Trimming cost V 1 base and J 5 bases; bases outside gene matches: 4. The germline V gene has CDR1 SNHLY and CDR2 FYNNEI. The CDR3 extends over 14 amino acids. This chain's CDR3 is CASSEGREGDEQYF. Here the CDR3 DNA reads TGTGCCAGCAGTGAAGGACGGGAGGGCGACGAGCAGTACTTC.

The genes are TRBV28 and TRBJ1-1, with D unresolved. Between the trimmed V and J ends, which lost 6 bases and 5 bases, there was a span of 13 bases. Germline V lookup: CDR1 MDHEN, CDR2 SYDVKM. This CDR3 spans 13 amino acids. The CDR3 nucleotides are TGTGCCAGCAGCCTCCCCGTCCAGACTGAAGCTTTCTTT. Encoded protein: CASSLPVQTEAFF.

This chain uses TRBV19 with TRBJ2-3, with TRBD2 as a possible D gene (6 bases). CDR3 length: 13 residues. Germline CDR1 LNHDA, CDR2 SQIVND (reference sequence). V was shortened by 5 bases and J by 2 bases, with 8 bases between the two germline ends. CDR3 sequence (DNA): TGTGCCAGTAGTTGGACTATCACAGATACGCAGTATTTT. As protein: CASSWTITDTQYF.

The gene calls are TRBV10-3 and TRBJ1-2; D might be TRBD1 (6 bases). The germline V gene encodes CDR1 ENHRY and CDR2 SYGVKD. The CDR3 runs to 15 residues. Trimming took off 4 bases at V and 6 bases at J, with 18 bases between the two ends. The DNA for the CDR3 is TGTGCCATCAGTGGTGGACAGAACCTTCAGGATGGCTACACCTTC. Its translation: CAISGGQNLQDGYTF.

The V and J genes are TRBV29-1 and TRBJ2-3; D is perhaps TRBD1 (6 bases). Germline-derived CDR1 and CDR2 are SQVTM and ANQGSEA. V was shortened by 3 bases and J by 3 bases, with 7 bases between the two germline ends. This CDR3 is built from 12 residues. CDR3 coding DNA: TGCAGCGTTGATCAGGGGACAGATACGCAGTATTTT. Translation: CSVDQGTDTQYF.

V is TRBV7-9 and J is TRBJ2-1; the D is unclear. There are 12 residues in the CDR3. The ends were cut back, 1 base at V and 8 bases at J, with 6 bases in the middle. Germline V gives CDR1 SEHNR, CDR2 FQNEAQ (reference sequence). CDR3 DNA sequence: TGTGCCAGCAGCTTAGTTACACATGAGCAGTTCTTC. It specifies CASSLVTHEQFF.

The J gene is TRBJ1-5, the V gene TRBV12-2; the table's D gene call, TRBD1, was not cross checked with the DNA. TRBV12-2 counts as a pseudogene. CDR3 size: 15 residues. The CDR3 DNA sequence: TGTGCAAGTCGCTTAGCTAGGACAGTTAATCAGCCCCAGCATTTT. Its protein product is CASRLARTVNQPQHF.

The CDR3 sequence is CASSVEAGGNYNEQFF. The CDR3, as DNA: TGTGCCAGCAGCGTAGAGGCGGGAGGGAACTACAATGAGCAGTTCTTC. J is TRBJ2-1 and V is TRBV9; 9 bases fit TRBD2. CDR1 is SGDLS and CDR2 is YYNGEE in the germline V gene. CDR3 length: 16 amino acids. The J segment lost 3 bases and the V segment lost 0 bases, leaving 4 bases of the junction unmatched.

The gene calls are TRBV7-9 and TRBJ1-1; tentative D call: TRBD1 (6 bases). The germline CDR1 and CDR2 sequences are SEHNR and FQNEAQ (reference sequence). The ends were cut back, 1 base at V and 1 base at J, with 7 bases in the middle. The CDR3 spans 14 residues. The DNA of the CDR3 is TGTGCCAGCAGCTTAGTAGGGGGGAACACTGAAGCTTTCTTT. This codes for CASSLVGGNTEAFF.

This rearrangement joins TRBV30 to TRBJ2-7; D gene unclear. This CDR3 spans 14 amino acids. The V and J ends lost 0 bases and 2 bases respectively, with 11 bases between them. Germline V CDR1 and CDR2: GTSNPN, SVGIG (reference sequence). The CDR3, as DNA: TGTGCCTGGAGTGTACGACGAGGCCCCTACGAGCAGTACTTC. Translating it yields CAWSVRRGPYEQYF.

CDR3 in amino acids: CASSITGAGPEAFF. Written as DNA, the CDR3 is TGTGCCAGTAGTATTACAGGGGCAGGCCCTGAAGCTTTCTTT. This chain connects TRBV19 to TRBJ1-1; TRBD1 matches 7 bases. J was trimmed by 6 bases and V by 3 bases; bases with no gene match: 7. The CDR3 consists of 14 residues. The germline V gene has CDR1 LNHDA and CDR2 SQIVND (reference sequence). Full variable domain (missing parts from reference TRBV19 and TRBJ1-1): DGGITQSPKYLFRKEGQNVTLSCEQNLNHDAMYWYRQDPGQGLRLIYYSQIVNDFQKGDIAEGYSVSREKKESFPLTVTSAQKNPTAFYLCASSITGAGPEAFFGQGTRLTVV.

This chain joins TRBV5-1 and TRBJ1-1, with no clear D. The CDR3 has 13 amino acids. Looked up from germline, CDR1 is SGHRS and CDR2 is YFSETQ. V dropped 4 bases and J dropped 1 base, with 8 bases sitting between them. CDR3: CASSRQANTEAFF. CDR3 DNA: TGCGCCAGCAGCAGGCAGGCGAACACTGAAGCTTTCTTT.

V is TRBV27 and J is TRBJ2-3, with D possibly TRBD2 on 7 matching bases. Trimming shortened V by 5 bases and J by 2 bases, and 11 bases separated the two germline ends. The CDR3 length is 14 residues. Germline loops: CDR1 MNHEY, CDR2 SMNVEV (reference sequence). Here the CDR3 DNA reads TGTGCCAGCAGTCGGGGGGACAACACAGATACGCAGTATTTT. As protein: CASSRGDNTDTQYF.

The chain employs TRBV2 and TRBJ1-1, with unresolved D. Germline loops: CDR1 SNHLY, CDR2 FYNNEI. Deletions cut 3 bases from V and 3 bases from J, with 8 bases between. This CDR3 is 13 amino acids long. In DNA form, the CDR3 reads TGTGCCAGCAGTGATCGGGGTGACACTGAAGCTTTCTTT. Protein product: CASSDRGDTEAFF.

The V call is TRBV6-1, the J call TRBJ2-7; 10 nucleotides agree with TRBD2. Germline CDR1 MNHNS, CDR2 SASEGT. The CDR3 consists of 17 residues. The V gene end was trimmed by 3 bases and the J gene end by 1 base; junction bases not matched to a gene: 9. The CDR3 protein is CASSEGFLAGVSYEQYF. The CDR3 nucleotides read TGTGCCAGCAGTGAGGGTTTTCTAGCGGGAGTTTCCTACGAGCAGTACTTC.

The chain joins TRBV29-1 to TRBJ1-3; 9 bases agree with TRBD1. The ends lost 3 bases at V and 3 bases at J; junction bases unmatched: 3. CDR3 length: 14 residues. Germline-derived CDR1 and CDR2 are SQVTM and ANQGSEA. The DNA for the CDR3 is TGCAGCGTTGAGGGACAGGGAGATGGAAACACCATATATTTT. This codes for CSVEGQGDGNTIYF.

The rearrangement uses TRBV7-6 and TRBJ2-7, with D possibly matching TRBD1 (6 bases). The CDR3 totals 14 residues. V shed 4 bases and J shed 5 bases, with 15 bases lying between them. Germline loops: CDR1 SGHVS, CDR2 FNYEAQ. For the CDR3, the DNA is TGTGCCAGCAGCTCCCGACAGGCTTCACACGAGCAGTACTTC. Its translation is CASSSRQASHEQYF. Looking up the rest from reference TRBV7-6 and TRBJ2-7 gives the full variable domain: GAGVSQSPRYKVTKRGQDVALRCDPISGHVSLYWYRQALGQGPEFLTYFNYEAQQDKSGLPNDRFSAERPEGSISTLTIQRTEQRDSAMYRCASSSRQASHEQYFGPGTRLTVT.

The J gene is TRBJ2-7, the V gene TRBV11-2, with TRBD2 matching over 10 bases. The CDR3 sequence is 16 residues long. The junction had 11 bases not matched to a gene; V was cut back by 5 bases and J by 4 bases. CDR1 is SGHAT and CDR2 is FQNNGV in the germline V gene. The CDR3 nucleotides read TGTGCCAGCAGCGAATATACGACTAGCGGGTTTTACGAGCAGTACTTC. This sequence encodes CASSEYTTSGFYEQYF.

This clone was seen a handful of times. V gene TRBV9 combines with J gene TRBJ1-1; D is possibly TRBD1 (5 bases). Germline V gene sequence: CDR1 SGDLS, CDR2 YYNGEE. CDR3 length: 15 amino acids. The germline V and J ends were trimmed by 0 bases and 6 bases, with 15 bases remaining between them. CDR3 in DNA: TGTGCCAGCAGCGTAGAGGCCAGGGAAGGCGCTGAAGCTTTCTTT. This translates into CASSVEAREGAEAFF. The full variable domain, in which reference TRBV9 and TRBJ1-1 provide the parts outside the CDR3, is DSGVTQTPKHLITATGQRVTLRCSPRSGDLSVYWYQQSLDQGLQFLIQYYNGEERAKGNILERFSAQQFPDLHSELNLSSLELGDSALYFCASSVEAREGAEAFFGQGTRLTVV.

The V call is TRBV4-1, the J call TRBJ2-7, with 10 bases aligning to TRBD2. CDR1 and CDR2 (germline): MGHRA, YSYEKL. The trim removed 3 bases at V and 4 bases at J, leaving 3 bases unmatched. The CDR3 totals 14 residues. The CDR3 spells CASSQGAGGYEQYF. CDR3 in DNA: TGCGCCAGCAGCCAGGGAGCGGGAGGGTACGAGCAGTACTTC.

This sequence joins TRBV7-9 and TRBJ1-2; 9 bases align to TRBD1. The V and J ends lost 4 bases and 1 base, in that order; junction bases with no gene match: 10. Germline lookup yields CDR1 SEHNR and CDR2 FQNEAQ (reference sequence). The CDR3 consists of 17 residues. The CDR3 DNA reads TGTGCCAGCAGCTCCCGGGACAGGGACCCAAATAACTATGGCTACACCTTC. Its protein is CASSSRDRDPNNYGYTF.

The chain combines TRBV5-5 with TRBJ2-7; D ambiguous. CDR1 and CDR2 from the germline V gene are SGHKS and YYEKEE (reference sequence). V was cut by 2 bases and J by 3 bases, with 9 bases left in between. This CDR3 region has 13 residues. The CDR3 nucleotides read TGTGCCAGCAGCTTTTTCCCCAACTACGAGCAGTACTTC. It encodes CASSFFPNYEQYF.

This chain connects TRBV5-4 to TRBJ2-1; D perhaps matches TRBD1 (7 bases). Germline CDR1 SGHNT, CDR2 YYREEE (reference sequence). CDR3 length: 12 amino acids. Trimming stripped 4 bases from V and 7 bases from J, with 9 bases between. The DNA for the CDR3 is TGTGCCAGCAGCCAGGGGGGTAATGAGCAGTTCTTC. The encoded protein is CASSQGGNEQFF.

V gene TRBV29-1 combines with J gene TRBJ2-5; maybe TRBD2 (7 bases). V was cut by 5 bases and J by 0 bases, with 19 bases left in between. The germline CDR1 and CDR2 sequences are SQVTM and ANQGSEA. This CDR3 is built from 16 residues. The CDR3, as DNA: TGCAGCGTTTTCGGTATGGAGGGGGGGGACCAAGAGACCCAGTACTTC. Its translation is CSVFGMEGGDQETQYF.

This clone was counted a single time. The V gene is TRBV14, the J gene TRBJ2-5; D remains unclear. This CDR3 region has 13 residues. Germline V lookup: CDR1 SGHDN, CDR2 FVKESK. V was pared by 8 bases and J by 3 bases, with 13 bases between. This CDR3 reads CASGRRSKETQYF. CDR3 DNA: TGTGCCAGCGGTAGGCGGAGTAAAGAGACCCAGTACTTC.

The DNA for the CDR3 is TGTGCCAGCAGTTTCGCAGATCTCCCAAACACCATATATTTT. Its translation: CASSFADLPNTIYF. The chain carries TRBV28 and TRBJ1-3, with D unclear. The germline CDR1 and CDR2 sequences are MDHEN and SYDVKM. Trimming took off 3 bases at V and 6 bases at J, with 12 bases between the two ends. CDR3 length: 14 amino acids.

As DNA, the CDR3 is TGTGCCAGCAAGGCTAGCGGGAGTTTCTACGAGCAGTACTTC. This encodes CASKASGSFYEQYF. The V and J genes are TRBV21-1 and TRBJ2-7; the D segment call TRBD2 is taken from the table without a DNA check. TRBV21-1 represents a pseudogene. The CDR3 has 14 residues.

V and J are TRBV21-1 and TRBJ2-7; the table calls TRBD2, which could not be checked here. TRBV21-1 is a pseudogene segment. This CDR3 region has 14 residues. CDR3 sequence (DNA): TGTGCCAGCAGGGCCGGGGAGCCCACCTACGAGCAGTACTTC. Amino acids: CASRAGEPTYEQYF.

The chain has TRBV5-4 and TRBJ2-3; a possible D gene is TRBD2 (6 bases). Deletions cut 4 bases from V and 1 base from J, with 16 bases between. The CDR3 extends over 16 amino acids. Germline CDR1 reads SGHNT; CDR2 reads YYREEE (reference sequence). Here the CDR3 reads CASSIPGLHRTDTQYF. The CDR3 DNA sequence: TGTGCCAGCAGCATCCCGGGACTCCATCGCACAGATACGCAGTATTTT.